Below are 30 T cell receptor beta chains sequenced from a single sample in a study of shared clonotypes between healthy human individuals. The table came from immunoSEQ multiplex PCR; TCRdb's copy has only in-frame clones and leaves some out. The repertoire holds about 2.2 million clones, with just under 95% as singletons. In the naive CD8 group, cells lacked CD45RO and were positively selected for CCR7, so terminally differentiated effector memory CD45RA+ cells were left out. The sample consisted of naive CD8+ T cells from PBMCs. The source is a man in his late teens or twenties in good health. Some clones in this sample may be carry-over from other donors' samples.

This chain joins TRBV28 and TRBJ2-3; the D is unclear. The CDR3 totals 12 residues. Germline CDR1 MDHEN, CDR2 SYDVKM. The ends were cut back, 3 bases at V and 10 bases at J, with 11 bases in the middle. CDR3 DNA sequence: TGTGCCAGCAGTTTCCCCTACGATGCGCAGTATTTT. Translated, it gives CASSFPYDAQYF.

This chain links TRBV10-3 with TRBJ2-2; D might be TRBD1 or TRBD2, each matching 6 bases. V was trimmed by 4 bases and J by 6 bases, leaving 24 bases between them. The length of the CDR3 is 18 residues. Germline loops: CDR1 ENHRY, CDR2 SYGVKD. The CDR3 coding sequence is TGTGCCATCAGTGCCTCAGGGGTGAGGAGGGGAACGTCCGGGGAGCTGTTTTTT. It specifies CAISASGVRRGTSGELFF.

This clone was counted once. The CDR3 loop reads CASSSPLRGYEQYF. The DNA of the CDR3 is TGTGCCAGCAGTTCCCCCCTCAGGGGCTACGAGCAGTACTTC. V usage is TRBV28 and J usage is TRBJ2-7, with a possible D match to TRBD1 (6 bases). The CDR3 consists of 14 residues. Germline CDR1 reads MDHEN; CDR2 reads SYDVKM. V lost 4 bases and J lost 3, with 13 bases in between.

The chain joins TRBV27 to TRBJ1-5; D call uncertain. This CDR3 spans 16 amino acids. V dropped 6 bases and J dropped 0 bases, with 15 bases sitting between them. Germline values: CDR1 MNHEY, CDR2 SMNVEV (reference sequence). CDR3 protein: CASSPLGVYSNQPQHF. The CDR3 DNA reads TGTGCCAGCAGCCCCCTCGGGGTTTATAGCAATCAGCCCCAGCATTTT.

V and J are TRBV5-6 and TRBJ2-7; 7 nucleotides line up with TRBD2. V was clipped by 4 bases and J by 5 bases; unmatched bases: 9. The length of the CDR3 is 14 residues. Germline CDR1 reads SGHDT; CDR2 reads YYEEEE. The CDR3 DNA is TGTGCCAGCAGCCTCGGACTAGACAGCAACGAGCAGTACTTC. Translated, it gives CASSLGLDSNEQYF.

This clone was seen a few times. The chain carries TRBV2 and TRBJ2-7; D gene ambiguous. The CDR3 runs 13 residues. V lost 7 bases to trimming and J lost 0 bases, with 10 bases between them. CDR1 and CDR2 from the germline V gene are SNHLY and FYNNEI. The CDR3 DNA is TGTGCCAGCACTCACCTAAGCTCCTACGAGCAGTACTTC. Protein sequence: CASTHLSSYEQYF.

On this clone: The identical CDR3 is also encoded by other nucleotide sequences in the sample. The rearrangement links TRBV19 to TRBJ2-7; 7 bases map to TRBD2. The germline V gene has CDR1 LNHDA and CDR2 SQIVND (reference sequence). J lost 6 bases, V lost 3 bases, and 2 bases had no gene match. The CDR3 has 12 residues. The CDR3 nucleotides read TGTGCCAGTAGTATCGGGGGGAGCGAGCAGTACTTC. This gives the protein CASSIGGSEQYF.

In this sample, this clone turned up a few times. Other nucleotide sequences in the sample specify the same CDR3. V and J are TRBV28 and TRBJ1-1; no firm D call. In germline, CDR1 is MDHEN, CDR2 SYDVKM. The germline V and J ends were trimmed by 2 bases and 1 base, with 5 bases remaining between them. CDR3 length: 13 amino acids. As DNA, the CDR3 is TGTGCCAGCAGTTTAGGCAAGAACACTGAAGCTTTCTTT. Its protein product is CASSLGKNTEAFF.

This chain uses TRBV28 with TRBJ1-6; D unresolved. The CDR3 is 14 residues long. Trimming cost V 7 bases and J 3 bases, with 10 bases left between them. Germline V lookup: CDR1 MDHEN, CDR2 SYDVKM. CDR3 bases: TGTGCCAGCACAGAGGCTAACTATAATTCACCCCTCCACTTT. Protein sequence: CASTEANYNSPLHF.

The V gene is TRBV27, the J gene TRBJ2-3; D is undetermined. This CDR3 comprises 15 residues. The germline V gene encodes CDR1 MNHEY and CDR2 SMNVEV (reference sequence). The germline V and J ends were trimmed by 5 bases and 4 bases, with 16 bases remaining between them. The CDR3 loop is CASSTIDPVPDTQYF. The CDR3 DNA sequence: TGTGCCAGCAGTACAATCGACCCCGTCCCAGATACGCAGTATTTT.

The V call is TRBV9, the J call TRBJ2-5; 12 bases line up with TRBD2. The CDR3 contains 14 residues. The germline gives CDR1 SGDLS, CDR2 YYNGEE. V lost 3 bases, J lost 7 bases, and 4 bases stayed unmatched. The CDR3 sequence: CASSGTSGTWTQYF. In nucleotides, the CDR3 is TGTGCCAGCAGCGGGACTAGCGGGACTTGGACCCAGTACTTC.

This chain joins TRBV6-5 and TRBJ1-1; D is unresolved. Germline V gene lookup returns CDR1 MNHEY and CDR2 SVGAGI. There are 15 residues in the CDR3. V was cut by 0 bases and J by 1 base, with 9 bases left in between. CDR3: CASSYSTGWNTEAFF. CDR3 DNA: TGTGCCAGCAGTTACTCGACCGGGTGGAACACTGAAGCTTTCTTT.

This clone appeared a few times. The sample holds other DNA sequences that translate to the same CDR3. The chain joins TRBV4-1 to TRBJ2-7; D uncertain. The CDR3 spans 12 residues. Germline values: CDR1 MGHRA, CDR2 YSYEKL. V dropped 0 bases and J dropped 4 bases, with 4 bases sitting between them. Here the CDR3 reads CASSQDLYEQYF. For the CDR3, the DNA is TGCGCCAGCAGCCAAGATCTATACGAGCAGTACTTC.

With regard to this clone: The same CDR3 can be traced to other DNA sequences in this sample. V and J are TRBV7-2 and TRBJ2-1; 7 positions match TRBD1. With V trimmed by 6 bases and J by 0 bases, 5 bases remained unmatched. CDR1 and CDR2 (germline): SGHTA, FQGNSA. This CDR3 spans 15 amino acids. CDR3: CASSLTGSSYNEQFF. CDR3 DNA sequence: TGTGCCAGCAGTCTGACAGGGAGCTCCTACAATGAGCAGTTCTTC.

In DNA form, the CDR3 reads TGTGCCAGCACCGACCCGGGCGAGTCAGGCACCGGGGAGCTGTTTTTT. As protein: CASTDPGESGTGELFF. The chain is built from TRBV9 and TRBJ2-2; D not resolved. V was shortened by 6 bases and J by 4 bases, with 19 bases between the two germline ends. This CDR3 contains 16 residues. From germline, CDR1 is SGDLS and CDR2 YYNGEE.

The chain carries TRBV29-1 and TRBJ2-1, with a tentative D call TRBD2 (5 bases). Germline assignment: CDR1 SQVTM and CDR2 ANQGSEA. The V end lost 7 bases, the J end lost 1 base, and 14 bases lay between the germline ends. The CDR3 contains 14 residues. The CDR3 bases are TGCAGCGCCCGACTGGGAGCGTCCTACAATGAGCAGTTCTTC. Protein sequence: CSARLGASYNEQFF.

The chain couples TRBV4-1 to TRBJ2-2; TRBD1 matches at 7 bases. Trimming at V came to 5 bases and at J to 0 bases, leaving 9 bases not matched to a gene. The length of the CDR3 is 17 residues. CDR1 MGHRA and CDR2 YSYEKL come from the germline V gene. CDR3 DNA sequence: TGCGCCAGCAGCACACGACAGGGAACCGCGAACACCGGGGAGCTGTTTTTT. Protein sequence: CASSTRQGTANTGELFF.

CDR3 in DNA: TGTGCCAGCAGTTACTCGGGACTAGCGGGAAGGGAGCAGTTCTTC. Translated, it gives CASSYSGLAGREQFF. V usage is TRBV6-5 and J usage is TRBJ2-1; the match to TRBD2 covers 13 bases. The CDR3 has 15 amino acids. Germline V gene sequence: CDR1 MNHEY, CDR2 SVGAGI. V shed 0 bases, J shed 10 bases, and the junction held 3 bases outside the gene matches.

The chain is built from TRBV28 and TRBJ2-2; 7 bases are a match to TRBD2. CDR3 length equals 16 residues. In germline, CDR1 is MDHEN, CDR2 SYDVKM. Trimming cost V 4 bases and J 5 bases; bases outside gene matches: 10. The CDR3 spells CASSSRGTMYTGELFF. The DNA of the CDR3 is TGTGCCAGCAGTTCGCGTGGGACTATGTATACCGGGGAGCTGTTTTTT.

The chain recombines TRBV4-1 with TRBJ2-3, with D perhaps matching TRBD1 (5 bases). Germline values: CDR1 MGHRA, CDR2 YSYEKL. Trimming stripped 1 base from V and 0 bases from J, with 11 bases between. The CDR3 extends over 16 amino acids. The CDR3 spells CASSQGQLTSTDTQYF. The CDR3 coding sequence is TGCGCCAGCAGCCAAGGACAGCTAACTAGCACAGATACGCAGTATTTT.

This clone was counted only a few times. The J gene is TRBJ1-2, the V gene TRBV4-3; no clear D. The germline V gene has CDR1 LGHNA and CDR2 YSLEER. Trimming shortened V by 2 bases and J by 6 bases, and 13 bases separated the two germline ends. The CDR3 extends over 14 amino acids. CDR3 nucleotide sequence: TGCGCCAGCAGCCAAATGCCAGGAGAGAATGGCTACACCTTC. Translated, it gives CASSQMPGENGYTF.

The rearrangement joins TRBV19 to TRBJ2-7; TRBD2 matches 8 bases. Germline trimming cut 5 bases from V and 6 bases from J; bases unmatched to any gene: 6. Germline V gene sequence: CDR1 LNHDA, CDR2 SQIVND (reference sequence). This CDR3 region has 13 residues. The CDR3 spells CASSPGGILEQYF. CDR3 coding DNA: TGTGCCAGTAGTCCGGGAGGGATCCTCGAGCAGTACTTC.

This clone was found once. J is TRBJ1-1 and V is TRBV28; 10 bases are a match to TRBD1. J lost 7 bases, V lost 6 bases, and 8 bases had no gene match. The CDR3 sequence is 14 residues long. The germline gives CDR1 MDHEN, CDR2 SYDVKM. In nucleotides, the CDR3 is TGTGCCAGCAGCTTTGACAGGGGGCTTGGTGAAGCTTTCTTT. Translation gives CASSFDRGLGEAFF.

The CDR3 protein is CASSLAGRPEQFF. In DNA, the CDR3 is TGTGCCAGCAGCTTAGCGGGGAGACCTGAGCAGTTCTTC. The gene calls are TRBV11-2 and TRBJ2-1, with TRBD2 as a possible D gene (5 bases). The CDR3 contains 13 residues. Trimming cost V 1 base and J 9 bases, with 10 bases left between them. Per the germline V gene, CDR1 is SGHAT and CDR2 is FQNNGV.

The rearrangement uses TRBV7-9 and TRBJ1-1; D perhaps matches TRBD1 (5 bases). Germline-derived CDR1 and CDR2 are SEHNR and FQNEAQ (reference sequence). The V gene lost 5 bases and the J gene lost 1 base, with 17 bases spanning the gap. The CDR3 covers 16 residues. This chain's CDR3 is CASSPWVFGGNTEAFF. In nucleotides, the CDR3 is TGTGCCAGCAGCCCGTGGGTTTTTGGGGGGAACACTGAAGCTTTCTTT.

V gene TRBV4-1 combines with J gene TRBJ2-3; D may match TRBD1 or TRBD2 (5 bases each). Germline-derived CDR1 and CDR2 are MGHRA and YSYEKL. V shed 4 bases and J shed 4 bases, with 18 bases lying between them. The CDR3 runs to 16 residues. CDR3 sequence reads: CASSLVLRGGSDTQYF. As DNA, the CDR3 is TGCGCCAGCAGCCTGGTACTGAGGGGTGGGTCAGATACGCAGTATTTT.

As regards this clone: The sample has other DNA sequences that encode this CDR3 too. CDR3 sequence (DNA): TGTGCCTGGAGTCCTCTCTCAACAGGGGGGCCCTGGGAAAAACTGTTTTTT. It is translated as CAWSPLSTGGPWEKLFF. The rearrangement links TRBV30 to TRBJ1-4, with 8 bases matching TRBD1. After removal of 2 bases from V and 8 bases from J, the junction contained 16 bases not matched to a gene. The CDR3 is 17 residues long. CDR1 is GTSNPN and CDR2 is SVGIG in the germline V gene (reference sequence).

As to this clone: The sample holds other DNA sequences that translate to the same CDR3. This chain links TRBV9 with TRBJ2-5, with a tentative D call TRBD1 (6 bases). CDR3 length: 13 residues. Between the trimmed V and J ends, which lost 0 bases and 5 bases, there was a span of 8 bases. In germline, CDR1 is SGDLS, CDR2 YYNGEE. CDR3 DNA sequence: TGTGCCAGCAGCGTAGACAGGGAGGAGACCCAGTACTTC. Translated, it gives CASSVDREETQYF.

The chain recombines TRBV5-1 with TRBJ1-5, with D uncertain. CDR1 and CDR2 from the germline V gene are SGHRS and YFSETQ. The CDR3 loop spans 12 amino acids. Trimming removed 0 bases from V and 9 bases from J, with 7 bases in between. The CDR3 DNA sequence: TGCGCCAGCAGCTTGGTGGATATGCCCCAGCATTTT. Translating it yields CASSLVDMPQHF.

The rearrangement joins TRBV5-5 to TRBJ2-5, with TRBD1 matching over 7 bases. The CDR3 extends over 16 amino acids. Germline loops: CDR1 SGHKS, CDR2 YYEKEE (reference sequence). Losses at the gene ends were 4 bases for V and 3 bases for J; bases not matched to a gene: 12. CDR3 sequence (DNA): TGTGCCAGCAGCCTTCGGACAGGAGAAATGGAAGAGACCCAGTACTTC. Translating it yields CASSLRTGEMEETQYF.